One and the same sample provided the 13 T cell receptor beta chains below, sequenced in a study of brain T cells in children with intractable seizures. The protocol was immunoSEQ multiplex PCR, while the TCRdb copy is restricted to in-frame clones and leaves out a portion. The data hold 62,000 or so clones, with roughly 95% observed a single time. The specimen was peripheral blood, collected at surgery. These receptors were collected from a boy under two years old with focal cortical dysplasia and intractable seizures.

The rearrangement links TRBV5-1 to TRBJ1-1; tentative D call: TRBD1 (5 bases). Trimming removed 1 base at V and 7 bases at J, with 14 bases between. The germline V gene has CDR1 SGHRS and CDR2 YFSETQ. The CDR3 has 14 residues. CDR3 protein: CASSLSKGVGEAFF. The CDR3 DNA is TGCGCCAGCAGCTTGAGCAAAGGGGTCGGTGAAGCTTTCTTT.

The CDR3 spells CASSSPGDPGSNEQFF. CDR3 DNA sequence: TGTGCCAGCAGCTCCCCGGGAGATCCCGGATCCAATGAGCAGTTCTTC. This sequence joins TRBV7-9 and TRBJ2-1; D is possibly TRBD2 (6 bases). Trimming cost V 4 bases and J 6 bases, with 19 bases left between them. The germline gives CDR1 SEHNR, CDR2 FQNEAQ (reference sequence). This CDR3 spans 16 amino acids.

V usage is TRBV6-2 or TRBV6-3 and J usage is TRBJ2-2, with 8 bases lining up with TRBD2. The CDR3 contains 15 residues. V lost 5 bases, J lost 1 base, and 3 bases stayed unmatched. CDR1 and CDR2 from the germline V gene are MNHEY and SVGEGT. The CDR3 coding sequence is TGTGCCAGCAGTCACACTAGCGGGAACACCGGGGAGCTGTTTTTT. This gives the protein CASSHTSGNTGELFF.

This clone was recorded once. The chain links TRBV29-1 to TRBJ2-7; 7 bases agree with TRBD2. Trimming took 4 bases from V and 5 from J; bases not matched to a gene: 8. This CDR3 comprises 13 residues. Germline V gives CDR1 SQVTM, CDR2 ANQGSEA. The CDR3 coding sequence is TGCAGCGTTGGACGGCGGGAGTTCGACGAGCAGTACTTC. Translating it yields CSVGRREFDEQYF.

The rearrangement joins TRBV5-5 to TRBJ1-6; 9 bases are shared with TRBD1. The length of the CDR3 is 17 residues. The V and J ends lost 4 bases and 1 base, in that order; junction bases with no gene match: 6. Germline lookup yields CDR1 SGHKS and CDR2 YYEKEE (reference sequence). DNA for the CDR3: TGTGCCAGCAGCCCCGGACAGGGGCCATCCTATAATTCACCCCTCCACTTT. Its protein product is CASSPGQGPSYNSPLHF.

This chain uses TRBV15 with TRBJ2-7; 9 bases fit TRBD2. V was pared by 8 bases and J by 1 base, with 3 bases of the junction left unmatched. The V gene's germline CDR1 is LNHNV and CDR2 YYDKDF (reference sequence). The CDR3 totals 13 residues. The CDR3 DNA is TGTGCCACCCGGACTAGCGATTCCTACGAGCAGTACTTC. Translating it yields CATRTSDSYEQYF.

J is TRBJ2-3 and V is TRBV24-1; no definite D call. Trimming cost V 2 bases and J 0 bases, with 14 bases left between them. The CDR3 spans 17 residues. The germline V gene encodes CDR1 KGHDR and CDR2 SFDVKD. In DNA, the CDR3 is TGTGCCACCAGTGATTCGGTGGCTTTTTCTAGCACAGATACGCAGTATTTT. This encodes CATSDSVAFSSTDTQYF.

CDR3 bases: TGTGCCAGCAGCTTAGCTAGCGGGGGCCCTTACGAGCAGTACTTC. It encodes CASSLASGGPYEQYF. The chain links TRBV7-2 to TRBJ2-7, with TRBD2 matching 9 bases. This CDR3 has 15 amino acids. Trimming removed 0 bases from V and 4 bases from J; junction bases left unmatched: 4. Germline V CDR1 and CDR2: SGHTA, FQGNSA. The whole variable domain, filled in from reference TRBV7-2 and TRBJ2-7, reads GAGVSQSPSNKVTEKGKDVELRCDPISGHTALYWYRQSLGQGLEFLIYFQGNSAPDKSGLPSDRFSAERTGGSVSTLTIQRTQQEDSAVYLCASSLASGGPYEQYFGPGTRLTVT.

The chain joins TRBV4-3 to TRBJ1-6; the D gene is possibly TRBD1 (6 bases). Germline CDR1 is LGHNA and CDR2 is YSLEER. CDR3 length: 17 residues. Trimming cost V 4 bases and J 2 bases, with 15 bases left between them. CDR3 protein: CASSRSSRGPYNSPLHF. The CDR3 DNA reads as TGCGCCAGCAGCCGATCTTCCAGGGGACCCTATAATTCACCCCTCCACTTT.

The rearrangement joins TRBV11-2 to TRBJ2-5, with TRBD2 identical over 13 bases. The length of the CDR3 is 14 residues. CDR1 is SGHAT, CDR2 FQNNGV, per germline. Trimming took 6 bases from V and 4 from J; bases not matched to a gene: 2. Here the CDR3 DNA reads TGTGCCAGCAGACGACTAGCGGGAGGAGAGACCCAGTACTTC. It specifies CASRRLAGGETQYF.

This chain uses TRBV6-5 with TRBJ2-7; 11 positions agree with TRBD1. This CDR3 contains 14 residues. After removal of 4 bases from V and 4 bases from J, the junction contained 3 bases not matched to a gene. The germline V gene has CDR1 MNHEY and CDR2 SVGAGI. Here the CDR3 reads CASSWDRGGYEQYF. The CDR3 DNA reads TGTGCCAGCAGTTGGGACAGGGGGGGATACGAGCAGTACTTC.

V and J are TRBV6-5 and TRBJ1-2; 7 nucleotides match TRBD1. The CDR3 covers 14 residues. Germline CDR1 MNHEY, CDR2 SVGAGI. Losses at the gene ends were 0 bases for V and 8 bases for J; bases not matched to a gene: 6. CDR3 sequence: CASSYSRTGGGYTF. Written as DNA, the CDR3 is TGTGCCAGCAGTTACTCCCGGACAGGAGGAGGCTACACCTTC.

The rearrangement links TRBV5-6 to TRBJ2-5; possibly TRBD1 for D (5 bases). V lost 0 bases and J 7 bases, leaving 13 bases between the germline ends. Germline CDR1 reads SGHDT; CDR2 reads YYEEEE. This CDR3 is built from 14 residues. CDR3 sequence (DNA): TGTGCCAGCAGCTTGGCGGGCCAGGGTAGGACCCAGTACTTC. Protein sequence: CASSLAGQGRTQYF.